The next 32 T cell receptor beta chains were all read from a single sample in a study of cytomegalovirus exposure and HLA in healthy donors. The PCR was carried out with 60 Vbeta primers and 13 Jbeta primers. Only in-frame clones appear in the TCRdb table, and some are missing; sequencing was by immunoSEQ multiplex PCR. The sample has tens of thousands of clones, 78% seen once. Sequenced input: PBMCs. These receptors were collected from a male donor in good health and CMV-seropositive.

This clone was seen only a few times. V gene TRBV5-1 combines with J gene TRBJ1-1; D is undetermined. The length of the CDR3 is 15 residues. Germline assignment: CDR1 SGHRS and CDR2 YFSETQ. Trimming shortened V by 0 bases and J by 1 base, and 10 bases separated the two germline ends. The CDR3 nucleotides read TGCGCCAGCAGCTTGGCGCAACATTGGAACACTGAAGCTTTCTTT. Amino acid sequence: CASSLAQHWNTEAFF.

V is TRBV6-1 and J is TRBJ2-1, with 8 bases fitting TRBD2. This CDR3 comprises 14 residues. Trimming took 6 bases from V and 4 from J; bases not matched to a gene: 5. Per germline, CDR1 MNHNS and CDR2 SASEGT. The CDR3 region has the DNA TGTGCCAGCAGAAGCGGGGGCACTTACAATGAGCAGTTCTTC. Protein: CASRSGGTYNEQFF.

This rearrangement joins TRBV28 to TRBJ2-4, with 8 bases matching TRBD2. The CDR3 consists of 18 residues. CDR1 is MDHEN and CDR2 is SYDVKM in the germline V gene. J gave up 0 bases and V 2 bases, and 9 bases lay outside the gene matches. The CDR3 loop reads CASSLRASGYLAKNIQYF. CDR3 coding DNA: TGTGCCAGCAGTTTAAGGGCTAGCGGGTACCTAGCCAAAAACATTCAGTACTTC.

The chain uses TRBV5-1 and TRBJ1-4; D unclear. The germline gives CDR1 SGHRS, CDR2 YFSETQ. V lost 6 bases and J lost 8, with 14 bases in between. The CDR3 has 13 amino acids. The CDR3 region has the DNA TGCGCCAGCAAAGCTGGGTTGGGCGAAAAACTGTTTTTT. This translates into CASKAGLGEKLFF. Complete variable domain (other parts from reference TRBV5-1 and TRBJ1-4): KAGVTQTPRYLIKTRGQQVTLSCSPISGHRSVSWYQQTPGQGLQFLFEYFSETQRNKGNFPGRFSGRQFSNSRSEMNVSTLELGDSALYLCASKAGLGEKLFFGSGTQLSVL.

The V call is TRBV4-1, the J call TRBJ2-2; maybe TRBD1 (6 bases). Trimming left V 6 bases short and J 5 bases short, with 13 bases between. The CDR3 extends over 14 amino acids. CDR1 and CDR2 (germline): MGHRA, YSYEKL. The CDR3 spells CASRQGTLTGELFF. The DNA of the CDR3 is TGCGCCAGCAGGCAGGGGACATTGACCGGGGAGCTGTTTTTT.

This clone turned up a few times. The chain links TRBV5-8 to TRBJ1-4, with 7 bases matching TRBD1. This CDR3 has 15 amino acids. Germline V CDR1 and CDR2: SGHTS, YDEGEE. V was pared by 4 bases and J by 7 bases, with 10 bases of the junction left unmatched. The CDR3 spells CASSRYRGGIEKLFF. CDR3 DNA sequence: TGTGCCAGCAGCCGCTACAGGGGTGGGATTGAAAAACTGTTTTTT.

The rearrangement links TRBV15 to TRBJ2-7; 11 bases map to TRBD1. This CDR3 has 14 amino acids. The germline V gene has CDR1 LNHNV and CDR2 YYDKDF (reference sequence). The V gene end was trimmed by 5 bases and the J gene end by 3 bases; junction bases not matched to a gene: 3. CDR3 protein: CATSWGQGGYEQYF. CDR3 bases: TGTGCCACCAGCTGGGGACAGGGGGGCTACGAGCAGTACTTC.

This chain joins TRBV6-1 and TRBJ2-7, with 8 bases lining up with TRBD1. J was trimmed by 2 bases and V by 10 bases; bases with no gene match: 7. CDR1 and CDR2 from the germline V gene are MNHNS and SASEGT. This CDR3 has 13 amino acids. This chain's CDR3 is CATAQGEAYEQYF. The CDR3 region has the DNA TGTGCCACCGCACAGGGGGAAGCCTACGAGCAGTACTTC.

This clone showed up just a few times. Written as DNA, the CDR3 is TGTGCCAGCAGCTCGGCCCCCCTCGGGGGGGATGGCTACACCTTC. Amino acid sequence: CASSSAPLGGDGYTF. The chain couples TRBV5-5 to TRBJ1-2; tentatively, D is TRBD1 (5 bases). This CDR3 has 15 residues. V dropped 3 bases and J dropped 6 bases, with 18 bases sitting between them. The V gene's germline CDR1 is SGHKS and CDR2 YYEKEE (reference sequence).

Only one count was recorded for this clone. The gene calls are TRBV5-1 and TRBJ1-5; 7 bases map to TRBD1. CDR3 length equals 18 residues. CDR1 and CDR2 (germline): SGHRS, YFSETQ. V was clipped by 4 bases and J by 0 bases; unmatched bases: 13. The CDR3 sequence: CASSAGTDGLYSNQPQHF. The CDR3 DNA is TGCGCCAGCAGCGCGGGGACAGACGGCCTTTATAGCAATCAGCCCCAGCATTTT.

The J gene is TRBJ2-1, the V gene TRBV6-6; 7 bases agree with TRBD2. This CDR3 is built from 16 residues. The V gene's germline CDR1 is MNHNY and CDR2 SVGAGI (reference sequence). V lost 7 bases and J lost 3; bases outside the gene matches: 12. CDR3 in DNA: TGTGCCAGCACCTCTCGGCTAGCGGAAGACTACAATGAGCAGTTCTTC. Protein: CASTSRLAEDYNEQFF.

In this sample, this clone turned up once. Here the CDR3 reads CASSLQGQRNTEAFF. For the CDR3, the DNA is TGTGCCAGCAGCTTGCAAGGACAGAGGAACACTGAAGCTTTCTTT. The chain has TRBV5-8 and TRBJ1-1; possibly TRBD1 for D (6 bases). V lost 1 base and J lost 1, with 11 bases in between. CDR3 length equals 15 residues. The germline CDR1 and CDR2 sequences are SGHTS and YDEGEE.

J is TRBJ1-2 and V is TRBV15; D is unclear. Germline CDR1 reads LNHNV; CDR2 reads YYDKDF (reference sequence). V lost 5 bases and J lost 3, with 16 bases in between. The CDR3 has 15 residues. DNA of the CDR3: TGTGCCACCAGCCTCGGTCTCGGGAACGACTATGGCTACACCTTC. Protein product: CATSLGLGNDYGYTF.

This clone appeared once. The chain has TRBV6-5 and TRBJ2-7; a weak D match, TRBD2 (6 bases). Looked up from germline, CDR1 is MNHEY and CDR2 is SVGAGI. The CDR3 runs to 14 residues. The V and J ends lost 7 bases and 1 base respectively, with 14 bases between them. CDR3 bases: TGTGCCAGCACCCCGGGGGTATCGTCCTACGAGCAGTACTTC. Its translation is CASTPGVSSYEQYF.

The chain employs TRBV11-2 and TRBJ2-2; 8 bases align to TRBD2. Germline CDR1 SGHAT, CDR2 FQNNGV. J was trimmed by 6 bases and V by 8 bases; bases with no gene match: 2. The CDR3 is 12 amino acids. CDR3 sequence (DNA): TGTGCCAGCCGGGGGGGTTCCGGGGAGCTGTTTTTT. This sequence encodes CASRGGSGELFF.

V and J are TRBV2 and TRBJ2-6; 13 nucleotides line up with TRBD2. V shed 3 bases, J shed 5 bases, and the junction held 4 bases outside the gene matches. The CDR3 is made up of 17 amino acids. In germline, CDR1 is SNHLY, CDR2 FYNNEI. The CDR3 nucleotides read TGTGCCAGCAGTGATCGACTAGCGGGGGGTAGGGCCAACGTCCTGACTTTC. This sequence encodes CASSDRLAGGRANVLTF.

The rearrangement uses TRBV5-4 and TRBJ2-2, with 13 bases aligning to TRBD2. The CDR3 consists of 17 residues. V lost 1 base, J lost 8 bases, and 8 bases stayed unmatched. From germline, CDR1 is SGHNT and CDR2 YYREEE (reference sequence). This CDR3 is CASSLRLAGGYLGELFF. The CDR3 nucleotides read TGTGCCAGCAGCTTGAGACTAGCGGGAGGATACCTAGGGGAGCTGTTTTTT. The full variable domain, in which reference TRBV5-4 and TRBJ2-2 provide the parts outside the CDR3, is ETGVTQSPTHLIKTRGQQVTLRCSSQSGHNTVSWYQQALGQGPQFIFQYYREEENGRGNFPPRFSGLQFPNYSSELNVNALELDDSALYLCASSLRLAGGYLGELFFGEGSRLTVL.

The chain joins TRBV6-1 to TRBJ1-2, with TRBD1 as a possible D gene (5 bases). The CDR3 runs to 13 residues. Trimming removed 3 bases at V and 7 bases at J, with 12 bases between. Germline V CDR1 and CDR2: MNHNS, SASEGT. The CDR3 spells CASSDPTVRGYTF. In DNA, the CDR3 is TGTGCCAGCAGTGACCCGACAGTACGTGGCTACACCTTC.

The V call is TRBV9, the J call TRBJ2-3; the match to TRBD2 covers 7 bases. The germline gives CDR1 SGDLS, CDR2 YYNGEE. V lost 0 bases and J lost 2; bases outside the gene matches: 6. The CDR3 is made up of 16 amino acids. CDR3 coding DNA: TGTGCCAGCAGCGTAGATCCAGCGGGATTCACAGATACGCAGTATTTT. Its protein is CASSVDPAGFTDTQYF.

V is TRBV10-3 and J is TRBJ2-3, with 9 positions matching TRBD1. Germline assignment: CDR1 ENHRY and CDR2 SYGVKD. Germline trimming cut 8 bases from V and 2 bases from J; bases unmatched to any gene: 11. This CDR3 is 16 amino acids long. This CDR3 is CAIGGTGFSVTDTQYF. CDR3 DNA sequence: TGTGCCATCGGTGGGACAGGGTTTTCGGTCACAGATACGCAGTATTTT.

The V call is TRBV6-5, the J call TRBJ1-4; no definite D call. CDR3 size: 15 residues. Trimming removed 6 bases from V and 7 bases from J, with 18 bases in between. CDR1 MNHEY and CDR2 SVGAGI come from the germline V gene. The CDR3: CASSPSPGATEKLFF. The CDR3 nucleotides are TGTGCCAGCAGCCCCTCCCCAGGCGCGACTGAAAAACTGTTTTTT.

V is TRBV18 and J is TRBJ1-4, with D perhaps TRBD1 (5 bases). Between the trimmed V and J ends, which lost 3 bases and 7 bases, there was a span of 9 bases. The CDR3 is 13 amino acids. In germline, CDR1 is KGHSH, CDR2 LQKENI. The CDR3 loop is CASSPRDAEKLFF. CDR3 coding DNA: TGTGCCAGCTCACCGCGGGACGCTGAAAAACTGTTTTTT.

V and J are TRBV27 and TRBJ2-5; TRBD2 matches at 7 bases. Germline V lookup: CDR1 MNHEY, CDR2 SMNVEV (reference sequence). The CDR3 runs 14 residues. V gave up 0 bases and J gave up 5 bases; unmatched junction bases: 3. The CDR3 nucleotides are TGTGCCAGCAGTTTATCGGGAGGGCGGGAGACCCAGTACTTC. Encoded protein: CASSLSGGRETQYF.

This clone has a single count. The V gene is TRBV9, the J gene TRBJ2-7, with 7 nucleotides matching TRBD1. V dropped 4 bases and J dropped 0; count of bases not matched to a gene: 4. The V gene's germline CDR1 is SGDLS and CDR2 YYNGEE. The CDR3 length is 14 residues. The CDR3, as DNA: TGTGCCAGCAGCTTCGACAGGGACTCCTACGAGCAGTACTTC. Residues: CASSFDRDSYEQYF.

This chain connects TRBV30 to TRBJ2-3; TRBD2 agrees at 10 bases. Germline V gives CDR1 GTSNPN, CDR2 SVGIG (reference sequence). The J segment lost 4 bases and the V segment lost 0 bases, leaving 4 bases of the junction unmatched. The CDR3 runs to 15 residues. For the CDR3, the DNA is TGTGCCTGGAGTGTATCCGGGACTAGCGCAGATACGCAGTATTTT. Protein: CAWSVSGTSADTQYF. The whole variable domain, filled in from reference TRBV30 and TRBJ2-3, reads SQTIHQWPATLVQPVGSPLSLECTVEGTSNPNLYWYRQAAGRGLQLLFYSVGIGQISSEVPQNLSASRPQDRQFILSSKKLLLSDSGFYLCAWSVSGTSADTQYFGPGTRLTVL.

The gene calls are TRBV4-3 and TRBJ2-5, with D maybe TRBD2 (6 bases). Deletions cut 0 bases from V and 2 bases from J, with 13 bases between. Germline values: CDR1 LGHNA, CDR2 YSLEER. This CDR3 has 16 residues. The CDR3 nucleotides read TGCGCCAGCAGCCAAGACGGCGGGGTGTTACAAGAGACCCAGTACTTC. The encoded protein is CASSQDGGVLQETQYF.

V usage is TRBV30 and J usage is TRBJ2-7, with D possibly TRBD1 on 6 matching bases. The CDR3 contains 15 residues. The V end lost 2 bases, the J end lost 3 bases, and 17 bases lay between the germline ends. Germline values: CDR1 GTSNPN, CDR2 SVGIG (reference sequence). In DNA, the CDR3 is TGTGCCTGGAGTTCCATACCCAGGGGTTTCTACGAGCAGTACTTC. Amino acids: CAWSSIPRGFYEQYF.

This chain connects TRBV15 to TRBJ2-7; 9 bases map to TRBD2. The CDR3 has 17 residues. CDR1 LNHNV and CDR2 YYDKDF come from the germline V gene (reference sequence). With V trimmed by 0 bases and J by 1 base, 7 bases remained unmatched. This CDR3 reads CATSRDVLAGTSYEQYF. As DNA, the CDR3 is TGTGCCACCAGCAGAGATGTGCTAGCGGGAACGTCCTACGAGCAGTACTTC.

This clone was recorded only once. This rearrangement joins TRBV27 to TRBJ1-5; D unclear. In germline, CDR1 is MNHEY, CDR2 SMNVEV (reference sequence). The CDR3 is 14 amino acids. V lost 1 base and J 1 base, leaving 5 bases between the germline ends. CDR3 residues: CASSLFRSNQPQHF. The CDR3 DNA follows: TGTGCCAGCAGTTTATTTCGGAGCAATCAGCCCCAGCATTTT.

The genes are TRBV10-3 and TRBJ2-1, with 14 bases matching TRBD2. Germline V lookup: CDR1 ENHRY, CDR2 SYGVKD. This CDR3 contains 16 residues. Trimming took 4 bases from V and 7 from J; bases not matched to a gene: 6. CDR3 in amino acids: CAISGVGTSGSNEQFF. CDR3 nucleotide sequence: TGTGCCATCAGTGGGGTCGGGACTAGCGGGAGTAATGAGCAGTTCTTC.

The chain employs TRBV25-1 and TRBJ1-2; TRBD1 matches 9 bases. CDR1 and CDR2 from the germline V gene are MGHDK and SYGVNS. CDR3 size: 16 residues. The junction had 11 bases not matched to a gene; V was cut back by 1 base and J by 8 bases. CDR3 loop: CASSESARDRDEGYTF. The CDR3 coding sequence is TGTGCCAGCAGTGAATCTGCCCGGGACAGGGATGAGGGCTACACCTTC.

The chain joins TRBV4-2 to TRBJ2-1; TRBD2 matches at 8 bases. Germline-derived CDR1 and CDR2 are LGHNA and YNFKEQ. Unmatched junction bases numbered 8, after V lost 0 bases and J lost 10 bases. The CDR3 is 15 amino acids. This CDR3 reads CASSQEEAGAVEQFF. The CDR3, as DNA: TGTGCCAGCAGCCAAGAGGAAGCGGGAGCAGTAGAGCAGTTCTTC.